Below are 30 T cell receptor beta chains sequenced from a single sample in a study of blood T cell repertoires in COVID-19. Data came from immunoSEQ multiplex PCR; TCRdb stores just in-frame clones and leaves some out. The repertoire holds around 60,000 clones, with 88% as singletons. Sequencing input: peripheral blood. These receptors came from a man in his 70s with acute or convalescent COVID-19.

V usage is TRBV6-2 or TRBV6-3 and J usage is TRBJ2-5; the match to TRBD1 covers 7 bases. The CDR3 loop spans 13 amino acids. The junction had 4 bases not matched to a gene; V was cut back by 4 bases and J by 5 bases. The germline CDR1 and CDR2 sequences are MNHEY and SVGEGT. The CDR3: CASSSMGQETQYF. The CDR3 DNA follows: TGTGCCAGCAGTTCCATGGGACAGGAGACCCAGTACTTC.

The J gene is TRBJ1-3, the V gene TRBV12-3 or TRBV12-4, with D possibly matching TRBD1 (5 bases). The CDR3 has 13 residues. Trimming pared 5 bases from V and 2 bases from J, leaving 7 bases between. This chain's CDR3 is CASSQGTGNTIYF. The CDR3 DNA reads TGTGCCAGCAGTCAGGGAACTGGAAACACCATATATTTT.

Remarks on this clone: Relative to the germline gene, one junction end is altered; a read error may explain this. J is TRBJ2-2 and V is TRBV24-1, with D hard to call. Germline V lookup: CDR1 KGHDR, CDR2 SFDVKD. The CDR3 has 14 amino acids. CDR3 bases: TGTGCCACCAGTGATCCCGAGAACCCCGGGGAGCTGTTTTTT. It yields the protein CATSDPENPGELFF.

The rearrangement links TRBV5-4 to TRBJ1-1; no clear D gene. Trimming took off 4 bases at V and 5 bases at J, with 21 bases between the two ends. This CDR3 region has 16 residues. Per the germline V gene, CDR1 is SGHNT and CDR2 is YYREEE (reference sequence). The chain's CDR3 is CASSLVPRAGRTEAFF. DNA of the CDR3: TGTGCCAGCAGCCTCGTCCCGAGGGCTGGGAGGACTGAAGCTTTCTTT. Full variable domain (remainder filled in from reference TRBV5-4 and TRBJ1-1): ETGVTQSPTHLIKTRGQQVTLRCSSQSGHNTVSWYQQALGQGPQFIFQYYREEENGRGNFPPRFSGLQFPNYSSELNVNALELDDSALYLCASSLVPRAGRTEAFFGQGTRLTVV.

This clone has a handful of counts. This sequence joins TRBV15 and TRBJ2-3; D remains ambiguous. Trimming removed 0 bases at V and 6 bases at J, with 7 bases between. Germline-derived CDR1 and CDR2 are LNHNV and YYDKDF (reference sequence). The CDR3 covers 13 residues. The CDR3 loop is CATSRDVSDTQYF. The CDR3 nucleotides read TGTGCCACCAGCAGAGATGTTTCGGATACGCAGTATTTT.

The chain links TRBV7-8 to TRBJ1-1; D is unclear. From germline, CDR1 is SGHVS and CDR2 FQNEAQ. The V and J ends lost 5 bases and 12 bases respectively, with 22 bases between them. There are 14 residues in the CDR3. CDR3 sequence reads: CASSPPGYSTGTFF. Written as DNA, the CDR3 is TGTGCCAGCAGCCCCCCCGGGTACTCCACGGGAACTTTCTTT.

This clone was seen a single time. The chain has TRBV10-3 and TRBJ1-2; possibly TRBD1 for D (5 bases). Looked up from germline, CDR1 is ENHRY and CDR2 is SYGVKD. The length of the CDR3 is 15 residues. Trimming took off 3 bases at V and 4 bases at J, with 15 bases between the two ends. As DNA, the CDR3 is TGTGCCATCAGTGACGTCGTCAGGGCTAGCTATGGCTACACCTTC. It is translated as CAISDVVRASYGYTF.

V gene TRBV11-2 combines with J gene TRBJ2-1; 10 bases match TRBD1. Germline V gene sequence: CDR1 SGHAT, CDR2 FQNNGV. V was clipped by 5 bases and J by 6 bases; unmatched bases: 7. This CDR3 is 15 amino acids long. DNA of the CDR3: TGTGCCAGCAGCCATCGGGGGACAGGGGCCAATGAGCAGTTCTTC. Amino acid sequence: CASSHRGTGANEQFF.

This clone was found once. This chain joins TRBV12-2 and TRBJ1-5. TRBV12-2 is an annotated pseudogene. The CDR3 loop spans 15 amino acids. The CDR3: CASRLGWQRNQPQHF. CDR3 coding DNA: TGTGCAAGTCGCTTAGGTTGGCAGAGGAATCAGCCCCAGCATTTT.

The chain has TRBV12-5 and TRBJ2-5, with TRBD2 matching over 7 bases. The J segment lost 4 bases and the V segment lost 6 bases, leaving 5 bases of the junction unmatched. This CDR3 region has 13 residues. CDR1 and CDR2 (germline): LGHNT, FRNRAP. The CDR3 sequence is CASGLSGVETQYF. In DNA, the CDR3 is TGTGCTAGTGGCCTAAGCGGGGTAGAGACCCAGTACTTC.

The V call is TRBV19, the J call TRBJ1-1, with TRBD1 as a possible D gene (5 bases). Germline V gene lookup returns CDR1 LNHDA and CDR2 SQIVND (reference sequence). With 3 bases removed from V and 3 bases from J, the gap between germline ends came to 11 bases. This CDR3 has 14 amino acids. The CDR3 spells CASSIPWGDTEAFF. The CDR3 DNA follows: TGTGCCAGTAGTATTCCCTGGGGGGACACTGAAGCTTTCTTT.

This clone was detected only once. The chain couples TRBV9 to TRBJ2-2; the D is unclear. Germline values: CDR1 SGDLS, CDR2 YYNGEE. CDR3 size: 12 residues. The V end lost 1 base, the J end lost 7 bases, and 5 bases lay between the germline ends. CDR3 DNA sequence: TGTGCCAGCAGCGTAATCGGCGGGGAGCTGTTTTTT. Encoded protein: CASSVIGGELFF.

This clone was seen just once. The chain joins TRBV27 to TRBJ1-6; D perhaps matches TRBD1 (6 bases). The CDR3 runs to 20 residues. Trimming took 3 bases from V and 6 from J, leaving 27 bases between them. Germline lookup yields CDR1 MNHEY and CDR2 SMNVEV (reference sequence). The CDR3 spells CASSFTPPGVGALGNSPLHF. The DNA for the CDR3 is TGTGCCAGCAGTTTTACCCCCCCCGGCGTGGGGGCGCTAGGTAATTCACCCCTCCACTTT.

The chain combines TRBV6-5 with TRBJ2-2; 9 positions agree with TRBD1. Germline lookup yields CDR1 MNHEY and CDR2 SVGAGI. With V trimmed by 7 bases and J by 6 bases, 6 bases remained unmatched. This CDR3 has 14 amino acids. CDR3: CASKGQGKSGELFF. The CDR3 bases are TGTGCCAGCAAGGGACAGGGTAAATCCGGGGAGCTGTTTTTT.

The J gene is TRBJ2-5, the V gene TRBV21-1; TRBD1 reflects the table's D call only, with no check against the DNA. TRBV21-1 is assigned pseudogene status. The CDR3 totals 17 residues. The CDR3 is CASSPKGEQGSQETQYF. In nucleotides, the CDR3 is TGTGCCAGCAGCCCGAAAGGGGAACAGGGCTCCCAAGAGACCCAGTACTTC.

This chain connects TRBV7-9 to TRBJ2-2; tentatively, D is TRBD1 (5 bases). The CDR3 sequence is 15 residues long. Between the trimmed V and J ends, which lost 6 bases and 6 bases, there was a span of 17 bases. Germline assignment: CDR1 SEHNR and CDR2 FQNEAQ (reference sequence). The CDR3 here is CASSTHSGAAGELFF. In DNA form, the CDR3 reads TGTGCCAGCAGTACCCATTCTGGGGCTGCCGGGGAGCTGTTTTTT.

The DNA for the CDR3 is TGTGCCAGTAGTATAGGGACTAGCGGGGGGGTATACAATGAGCAGTTCTTC. Translated: CASSIGTSGGVYNEQFF. The chain combines TRBV19 with TRBJ2-1, with 15 bases matching TRBD2. There are 17 residues in the CDR3. J lost 4 bases, V lost 1 base, and 2 bases had no gene match. CDR1 is LNHDA, CDR2 SQIVND, per germline (reference sequence). Supplemented by reference TRBV19 and TRBJ2-1, the full variable domain reads DGGITQSPKYLFRKEGQNVTLSCEQNLNHDAMYWYRQDPGQGLRLIYYSQIVNDFQKGDIAEGYSVSREKKESFPLTVTSAQKNPTAFYLCASSIGTSGGVYNEQFFGPGTRLTVL.

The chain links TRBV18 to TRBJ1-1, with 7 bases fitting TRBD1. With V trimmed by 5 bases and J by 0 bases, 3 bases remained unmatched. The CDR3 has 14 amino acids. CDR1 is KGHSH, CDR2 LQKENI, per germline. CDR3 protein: CASSLTGMNTEAFF. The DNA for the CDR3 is TGTGCCAGCTCATTGACAGGGATGAACACTGAAGCTTTCTTT.

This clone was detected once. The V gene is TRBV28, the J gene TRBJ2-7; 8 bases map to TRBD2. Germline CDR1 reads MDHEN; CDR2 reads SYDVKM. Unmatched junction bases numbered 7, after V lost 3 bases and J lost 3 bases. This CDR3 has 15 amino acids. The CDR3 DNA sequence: TGTGCCAGCAGTTTGCACGCGGGGGGTAGCTACGAGCAGTACTTC. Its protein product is CASSLHAGGSYEQYF. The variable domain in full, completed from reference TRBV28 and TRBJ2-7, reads DVKVTQSSRYLVKRTGEKVFLECVQDMDHENMFWYRQDPGLGLRLIYFSYDVKMKEKGDIPEGYSVSREKKERFSLILESASTNQTSMYLCASSLHAGGSYEQYFGPGTRLTVT.

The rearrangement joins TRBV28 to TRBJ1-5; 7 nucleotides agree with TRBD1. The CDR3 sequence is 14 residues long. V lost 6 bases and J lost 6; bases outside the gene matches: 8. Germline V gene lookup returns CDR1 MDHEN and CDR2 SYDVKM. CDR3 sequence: CASRQGGLGQPQHF. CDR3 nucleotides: TGTGCCAGCAGGCAGGGGGGCCTTGGTCAGCCCCAGCATTTT.

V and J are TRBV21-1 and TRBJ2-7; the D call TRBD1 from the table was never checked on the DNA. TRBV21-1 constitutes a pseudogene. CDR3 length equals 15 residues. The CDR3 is CASSSWDRGLDEQYF. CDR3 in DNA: TGTGCCAGCAGCTCATGGGACAGGGGGCTGGACGAGCAGTACTTC.

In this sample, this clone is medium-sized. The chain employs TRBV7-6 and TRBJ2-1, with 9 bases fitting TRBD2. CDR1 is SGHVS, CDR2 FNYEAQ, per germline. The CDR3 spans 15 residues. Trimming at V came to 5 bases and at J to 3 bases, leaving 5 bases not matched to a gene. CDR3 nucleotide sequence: TGTGCCAGCAGCCATAGCGGGGGCTACTACAATGAGCAGTTCTTC. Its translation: CASSHSGGYYNEQFF.

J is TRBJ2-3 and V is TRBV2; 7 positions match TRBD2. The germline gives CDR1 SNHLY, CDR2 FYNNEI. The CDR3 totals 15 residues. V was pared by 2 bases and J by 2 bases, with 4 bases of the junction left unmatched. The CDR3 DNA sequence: TGTGCCAGCAGTGAACCTGGGAGGGACACAGATACGCAGTATTTT. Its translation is CASSEPGRDTDTQYF.

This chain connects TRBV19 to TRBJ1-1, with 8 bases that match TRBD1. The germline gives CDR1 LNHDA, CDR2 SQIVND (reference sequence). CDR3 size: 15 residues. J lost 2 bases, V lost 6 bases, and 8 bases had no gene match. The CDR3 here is CASRGTGWLNTEAFF. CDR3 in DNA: TGTGCCAGTAGGGGGACAGGTTGGCTCAACACTGAAGCTTTCTTT. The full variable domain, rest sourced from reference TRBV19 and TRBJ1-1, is DGGITQSPKYLFRKEGQNVTLSCEQNLNHDAMYWYRQDPGQGLRLIYYSQIVNDFQKGDIAEGYSVSREKKESFPLTVTSAQKNPTAFYLCASRGTGWLNTEAFFGQGTRLTVV.

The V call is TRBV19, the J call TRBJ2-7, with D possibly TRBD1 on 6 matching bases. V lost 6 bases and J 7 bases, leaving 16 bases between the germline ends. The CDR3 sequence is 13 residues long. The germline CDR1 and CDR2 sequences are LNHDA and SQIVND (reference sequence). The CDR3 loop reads CASSPKGDLEQYF. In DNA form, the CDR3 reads TGTGCCAGTAGCCCGAAGGGGGATTTGGAGCAGTACTTC.

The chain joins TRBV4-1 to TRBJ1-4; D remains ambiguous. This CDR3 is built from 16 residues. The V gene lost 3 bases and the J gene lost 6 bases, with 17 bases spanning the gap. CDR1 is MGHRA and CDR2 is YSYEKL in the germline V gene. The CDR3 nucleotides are TGCGCCAGCAGCCAGACACCGGGATCATTTTATGAAAAACTGTTTTTT. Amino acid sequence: CASSQTPGSFYEKLFF.

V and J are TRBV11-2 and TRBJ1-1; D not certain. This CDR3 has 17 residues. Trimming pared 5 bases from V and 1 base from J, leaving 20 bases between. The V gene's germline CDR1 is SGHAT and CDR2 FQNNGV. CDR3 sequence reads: CASSRGDRAAWNTEAFF. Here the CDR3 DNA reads TGTGCCAGCAGCCGCGGGGATCGTGCTGCGTGGAACACTGAAGCTTTCTTT.

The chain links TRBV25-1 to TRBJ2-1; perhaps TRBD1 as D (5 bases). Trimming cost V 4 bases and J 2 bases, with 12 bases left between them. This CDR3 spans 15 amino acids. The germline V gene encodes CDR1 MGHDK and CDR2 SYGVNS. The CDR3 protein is CASSGSDSPYNEQFF. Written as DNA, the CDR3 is TGTGCCAGCAGTGGTTCCGACAGCCCCTACAATGAGCAGTTCTTC.

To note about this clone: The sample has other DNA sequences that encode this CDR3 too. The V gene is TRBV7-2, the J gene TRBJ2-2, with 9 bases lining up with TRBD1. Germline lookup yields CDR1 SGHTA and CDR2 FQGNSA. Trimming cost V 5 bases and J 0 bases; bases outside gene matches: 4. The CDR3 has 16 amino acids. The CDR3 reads CASSLRDRANTGELFF. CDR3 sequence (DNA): TGTGCCAGCAGCCTCCGGGACAGGGCGAACACCGGGGAGCTGTTTTTT.

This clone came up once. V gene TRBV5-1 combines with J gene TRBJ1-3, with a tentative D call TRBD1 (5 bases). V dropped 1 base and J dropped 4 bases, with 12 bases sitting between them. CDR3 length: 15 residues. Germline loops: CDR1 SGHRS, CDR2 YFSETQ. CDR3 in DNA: TGCGCCAGCAGCTTGACCCCAGGACAAGGAAACACCATATATTTT. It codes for CASSLTPGQGNTIYF.